This TCR beta chain was captured by sequencing in a study of OX40 agonist ivuxolimab in advanced cancers. Sequencing was performed with immunoSEQ multiplex PCR; in TCRdb, only in-frame clones are kept and a portion is missing. This sample carries tens of thousands of clones, about nine tenths of them seen once, and the ten largest clones take around 6.7%. The CDR3 runs to 19 residues. V lost 4 bases to trimming and J lost 2 bases; unmatched junction nucleotides: 16. This receptor was obtained from an adult with an advanced solid tumor such as melanoma, head and neck, liver or kidney cancer. The chain is built from TRBV5-3 and TRBJ1-5; TRBD1 agrees at 9 bases. TRBV5-3 is annotated as an ORF whose role is uncertain. The sample in question was CD4+ or CD8+ T cells sorted from blood, obtained in a trial of the OX40 agonist ivuxolimab. The CDR3 nucleotides read TGTGCCAGAAGCCTACTAACGTCCCGGGACAGGGAGCGCAATCAGCCCCAGCATTTT. Translated: CARSLLTSRDRERNQPQHF.